The clone carrying this TCR beta chain showed up many times. Its antigen is unknown. The data were taken from a study of CD8 T cells in ankylosing spondylitis. CDR1 and CDR2 (germline): SQVTM, ANQGSEA. The CDR3 contains 14 residues. The V segment lost 2 bases and the J segment 4 bases; nucleotides outside the gene matches: 2. TCRdb independently ran MiXCR on the 5' RACE reads; one entry per CDR3 protein. The repertoire holds 240,000 or so distinct CDR3 sequences, with around 10% as singletons. Study results and limitations: There was reportedly significant enrichment of clones that were disease-linked in matched ankylosing spondylitis synovial fluid. Relatively scarce in peripheral blood, disease-linked clones were CD8+.

This rearrangement joins TRBV29-1 to TRBJ2-1; 10 bases are a match to TRBD2. This TCR was recovered from a male donor with ankylosing spondylitis or in good health (not recorded which). The sequencing input was blood, either unsorted or a sorted T cell fraction (not recorded which). CDR3 DNA: TGCAGCGTTGAAACTAGCGGGGTATACAATGAGCAGTTCTTC. Translated, it gives CSVETSGVYNEQFF.